The present TCR beta chain was sequenced within a study of cytomegalovirus exposure and HLA in healthy donors. General observations from the study: Cytomegalovirus-associated status was assigned to 150 or so TCR beta chains. The tendency of first-cohort TCR clusters to co-occur in the 120 validation repertoires was the finding of a later analysis.

A word on this clone: Its matching antigen is unknown.

The data were produced by immunoSEQ multiplex PCR, yet TCRdb's version contains in-frame clones alone and is incomplete. The table includes some 64,000 clones, 95% to 97% detected once. The donors were members of the roughly 120-subject validation cohort (separate from the roughly 660-subject first cohort). V shed 1 base, J shed 5 bases, and the junction held 4 bases outside the gene matches. CDR1 and CDR2 (germline): SGHTA, FQGTGA. The CDR3 has 16 residues. The receptor's source is a woman aged 18-29 years in good health and CMV-seropositive. The V and J genes are TRBV7-3 and TRBJ2-1, with 11 bases that match TRBD2. What was sequenced was PBMCs. The CDR3 region is CASSLIEGLADNEQFF. DNA of the CDR3: TGTGCCAGCAGCTTAATCGAGGGACTAGCGGACAATGAGCAGTTCTTC.